These T cell receptor beta chains were read from a single sample in a study of T cell repertoires in cytomegalovirus infection. MiXCR, run by TCRdb on the reads, gives a single entry per CDR3 protein. Of over 90,000 distinct CDR3 sequences detected, about 15% appear once; the ten largest clones hold about 7.3%. The specimen sequenced was PBMCs. All receptors derive from a human donor in good health (CMV status not recorded). Some clones in this sample may be carry-over from other donors' samples. Both conserved end residues are part of each CDR3. Fields, in order: J gene, V gene, clone size, D gene, CDR3 protein, CDR3 DNA. A D gene is named only where the DNA matches it firmly. Expanded clones get a size class; other rows say once, few or many, or leave the size out.

>TRBJ2-5|TRBV7-2|many|TRBD1
CASSLGAGGETQYF
TGTGCCAGCAGCTTAGGAGCAGGGGGAGAGACCCAGTACTTC
>TRBJ2-3|TRBV2|-|-
CASILNRERDTQYF
TGTGCCAGCATTTTGAATAGGGAGAGAGATACGCAGTATTTT
>TRBJ1-2|TRBV7-2|medium-sized|-
CASSLDVGQNYGYTF
TGTGCCAGCAGCTTAGACGTCGGGCAGAACTATGGCTACACCTTC
>TRBJ2-1|TRBV29-1|few|TRBD2
CSVGGGAGEQFF
TGCAGCGTTGGCGGGGGGGCCGGTGAGCAGTTCTTC
>TRBJ1-6|TRBV7-2|-|-
CASSRAGVPKYSPLHF
TGTGCCAGCAGCAGGGCGGGGGTGCCTAAGTATTCACCCCTCCACTTT
>TRBJ2-3|TRBV6-6|-|-
CASSYSPDTQYF
TGTGCCAGCAGTTACTCCCCAGATACGCAGTATTTT
>TRBJ2-7|TRBV6-1|few|-
CASSYTQTRGEQYF
TGTGCCAGCAGTTACACCCAGACTCGGGGTGAGCAGTACTTC
>TRBJ1-1|TRBV20-1|-|-
CSASRSGPNTEAFF
TGCAGTGCTAGTCGTTCGGGGCCGAACACTGAAGCTTTCTTT
>TRBJ2-5|TRBV20-1|many|TRBD2
CSATESGAGTGGETQYF
TGCAGTGCTACAGAGAGCGGAGCGGGGACTGGGGGGGAGACCCAGTACTTC
>TRBJ1-1|TRBV4-2|-|-
CASSPNRQGTEAFF
TGTGCCAGCAGCCCCAATCGGCAGGGCACTGAAGCTTTCTTT
>TRBJ2-2|TRBV7-6|many|-
CASSLTGNTGELFF
TGTGCCAGCAGCTTAACAGGCAACACCGGGGAGCTGTTTTTT
>TRBJ2-5|TRBV7-2|many|TRBD1
CASSSGTGRRETQYF
TGTGCCAGCAGCTCCGGGACAGGGCGTCGAGAGACCCAGTACTTC
>TRBJ2-3|TRBV7-9|many|-
CASSPGSWYRPADTQYF
TGTGCCAGCAGCCCAGGATCCTGGTATCGGCCAGCAGATACGCAGTATTTT
>TRBJ2-3|TRBV10-3|few|-
CAITSRDGTDTQYF
TGTGCCATCACCTCCAGGGACGGCACAGATACGCAGTATTTT
>TRBJ1-1|TRBV12-3/TRBV12-4|-|TRBD1
CASSGDRGDTEAFF
TGTGCCAGCAGCGGCGACAGGGGGGACACTGAAGCTTTCTTT
>TRBJ1-3|TRBV14|few|-
CASSLGGALSGNTIYF
TGTGCCAGCAGCCTCGGGGGGGCCCTCTCTGGAAACACCATATATTTT
>TRBJ2-3|TRBV12-3/TRBV12-4|-|TRBD2
CASSFIGGADTQYF
TGTGCCAGCAGTTTCATCGGGGGGGCAGATACGCAGTATTTT
>TRBJ2-2|TRBV12-3/TRBV12-4|few|TRBD1
CASRAGTGTTGELFF
TGTGCCAGCAGGGCCGGGACAGGGACCACCGGGGAGCTGTTTTTT
>TRBJ2-2|TRBV7-2|many|-
CASSLEGSYTGELFF
TGTGCCAGCAGCTTGGAAGGTTCCTACACCGGGGAGCTGTTTTTT
>TRBJ2-7|TRBV7-3|few|-
CASSLREKWAYEQYF
TGTGCCAGCAGCCTTAGGGAAAAGTGGGCCTACGAGCAGTACTTC
>TRBJ2-5|TRBV7-7|many|-
CASSLGGAVKETQYF
TGTGCTAGCAGCTTAGGGGGGGCTGTTAAAGAGACCCAGTACTTC
>TRBJ2-3|TRBV2|-|-
CASGGGGEAYTQYF
TGTGCCAGCGGAGGAGGGGGTGAGGCTTATACGCAGTATTTT
>TRBJ1-2|TRBV7-2|few|TRBD1
CASSFGTGDYGYTF
TGTGCCAGCAGCTTCGGGACAGGGGACTATGGCTACACCTTC
>TRBJ1-1|TRBV20-1|many|TRBD1
CSARDQGQGKTEAFF
TGCAGTGCTAGAGATCAAGGACAGGGGAAGACTGAAGCTTTCTTT
>TRBJ1-4|TRBV28|few|-
CASSSGRENEKLFF
TGTGCCAGCAGTTCCGGGAGAGAGAATGAAAAACTGTTTTTT
>TRBJ2-3|TRBV10-3|few|-
CAISAQGGVVTDTQYF
TGTGCCATCAGTGCCCAGGGTGGGGTCGTGACAGATACGCAGTATTTT
>TRBJ2-7|TRBV4-1|-|TRBD2
CASSRYHPASGGAVTYEQYF
TGCGCCAGCAGCCGTTACCATCCAGCTAGCGGGGGGGCCGTAACCTACGAGCAGTACTTC
>TRBJ1-2|TRBV20-1|few|-
CSARQRGGYGYTF
TGCAGTGCTCGACAGCGGGGCGGCTATGGCTACACCTTC
>TRBJ2-3|TRBV28|many|TRBD2
CASSGTSGGPSTDTQYF
TGTGCCAGCAGCGGGACTAGCGGGGGCCCAAGCACAGATACGCAGTATTTT
>TRBJ1-3|TRBV5-8|-|-
CASSLGRRNTIYF
TGTGCCAGCAGCTTGGGAAGGCGAAACACCATATATTTT
>TRBJ2-1|TRBV19|few|TRBD2
CASSTNLAGGFSYNEQFF
TGTGCCAGTAGTACTAACCTCGCGGGGGGGTTCTCCTACAATGAGCAGTTCTTC
>TRBJ2-5|TRBV7-2|few|TRBD1
CASSLRTGEGSETQYF
TGTGCCAGCAGCTTAAGGACAGGGGAGGGTTCGGAGACCCAGTACTTC
>TRBJ2-1|TRBV6-1|few|TRBD2
CASSDGGTSGIYNEQFF
TGTGCCAGCAGTGACGGCGGGACTAGCGGGATCTACAATGAGCAGTTCTTC
>TRBJ2-1|TRBV18|-|TRBD1
CASSPPTGGRNEQFF
TGTGCCAGCTCACCGCCGACAGGGGGCAGGAATGAGCAGTTCTTC
>TRBJ1-3|TRBV9|-|-
CASSGGGRGDTIYF
TGTGCCAGCAGCGGCGGAGGCAGGGGAGACACCATATATTTT
>TRBJ2-5|TRBV29-1|many|-
CSVGGATQYF
TGCAGCGTTGGTGGGGCGACCCAGTACTTC
>TRBJ2-7|TRBV7-2|many|TRBD1
CASSFQGDEQYF
TGTGCCAGCAGCTTTCAGGGGGACGAGCAGTACTTC
>TRBJ2-3|TRBV7-2|few|-
CASSLASSDTQYF
TGTGCCAGCAGCTTAGCGAGTTCAGATACGCAGTATTTT
>TRBJ1-5|TRBV9|-|-
CASSQGHGQPQHF
TGTGCCAGCAGCCAAGGACACGGGCAGCCCCAGCATTTT
>TRBJ1-3|TRBV7-6|-|-
CASSLMVQASGNTIYF
TGTGCCAGCAGCTTGATGGTCCAAGCCTCTGGAAACACCATATATTTT
>TRBJ2-6|TRBV7-3|few|-
CASSPQRTAGANVLTF
TGTGCCAGCAGCCCCCAAAGGACAGCTGGGGCCAACGTCCTGACTTTC
>TRBJ2-1|TRBV12-3/TRBV12-4|-|TRBD1
CASTSGQGAGEQFF
TGTGCCAGCACCTCGGGGCAGGGGGCTGGTGAGCAGTTCTTC